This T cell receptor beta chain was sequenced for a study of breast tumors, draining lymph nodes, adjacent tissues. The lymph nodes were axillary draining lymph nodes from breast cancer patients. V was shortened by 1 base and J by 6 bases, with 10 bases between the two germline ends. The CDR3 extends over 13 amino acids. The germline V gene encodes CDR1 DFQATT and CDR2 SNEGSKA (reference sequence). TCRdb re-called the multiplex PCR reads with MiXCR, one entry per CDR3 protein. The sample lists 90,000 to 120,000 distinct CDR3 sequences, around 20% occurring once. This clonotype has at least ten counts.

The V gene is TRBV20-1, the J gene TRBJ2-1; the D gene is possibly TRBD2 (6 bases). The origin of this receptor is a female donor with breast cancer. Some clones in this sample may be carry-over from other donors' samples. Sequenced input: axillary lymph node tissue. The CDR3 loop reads CSARAGVGNEQFF. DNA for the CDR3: TGCAGTGCTAGAGCGGGAGTTGGCAATGAGCAGTTCTTC.